The T cell receptor (beta chain) described here comes from a study of blood T cell repertoires in COVID-19. The overall study: PBMCs, B-cell-depleted T cells, or T cells provided the cDNA or gDNA that made up the material.

Assay used: immunoSEQ multiplex PCR; TCRdb lists only in-frame clones, some missing. The table lists 540,000 or so clones, roughly 89% of them singletons. This CDR3 has 13 residues. V was pared by 1 base and J by 8 bases, with 11 bases between. This sequence was found in a woman aged 45-60 years with COVID-19, enrolled during active disease. Sequencing was carried out using peripheral blood. The chain carries TRBV12-3 or TRBV12-4 and TRBJ1-2; TRBD1 might be the D (6 bases). CDR3 DNA: TGTGCCAGCAGTTTAGGGGGGCATGGGGGCTACACCTTC. This gives the protein CASSLGGHGGYTF.